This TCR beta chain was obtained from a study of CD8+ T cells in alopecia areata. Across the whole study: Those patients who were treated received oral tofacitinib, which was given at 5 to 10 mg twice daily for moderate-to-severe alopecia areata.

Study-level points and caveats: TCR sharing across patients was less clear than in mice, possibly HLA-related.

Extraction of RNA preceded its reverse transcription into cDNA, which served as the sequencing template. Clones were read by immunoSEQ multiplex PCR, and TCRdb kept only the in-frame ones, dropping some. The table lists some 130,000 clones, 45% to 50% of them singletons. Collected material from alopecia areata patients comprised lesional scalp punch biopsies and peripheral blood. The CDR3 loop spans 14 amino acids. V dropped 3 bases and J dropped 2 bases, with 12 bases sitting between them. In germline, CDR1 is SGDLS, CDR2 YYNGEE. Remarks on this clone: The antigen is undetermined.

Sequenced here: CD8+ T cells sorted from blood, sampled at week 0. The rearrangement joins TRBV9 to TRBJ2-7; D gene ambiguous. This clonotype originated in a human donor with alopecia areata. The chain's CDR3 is CASSEGQLAYEQYF. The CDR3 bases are TGTGCCAGCAGCGAAGGGCAGCTCGCCTACGAGCAGTACTTC.